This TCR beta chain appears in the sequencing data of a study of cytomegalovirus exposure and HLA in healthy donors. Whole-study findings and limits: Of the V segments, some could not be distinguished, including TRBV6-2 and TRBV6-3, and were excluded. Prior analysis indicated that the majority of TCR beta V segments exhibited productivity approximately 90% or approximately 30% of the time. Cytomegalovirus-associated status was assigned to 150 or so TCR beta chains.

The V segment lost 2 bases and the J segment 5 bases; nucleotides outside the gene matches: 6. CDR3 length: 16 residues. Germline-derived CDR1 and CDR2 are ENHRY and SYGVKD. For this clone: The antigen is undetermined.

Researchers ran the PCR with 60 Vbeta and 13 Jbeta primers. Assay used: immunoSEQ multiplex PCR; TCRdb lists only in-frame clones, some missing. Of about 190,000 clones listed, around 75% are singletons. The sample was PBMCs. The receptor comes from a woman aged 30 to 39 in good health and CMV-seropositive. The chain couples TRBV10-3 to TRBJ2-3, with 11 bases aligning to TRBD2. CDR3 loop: CAISEPAGLAGDTQYF. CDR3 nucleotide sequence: TGTGCCATCAGTGAGCCAGCAGGACTAGCGGGAGATACGCAGTATTTT.